These T cell receptor beta chains were read from a single sample in a study of glioma-infiltrating T cells. Each CDR3 protein is one row after TCRdb ran MiXCR on the multiplex PCR reads. The sample lists roughly 350,000 distinct CDR3 sequences, 41% seen once, with 12% in the top ten. Sequenced: glioma tissue, nonneoplastic brain tissue, or PBMCs (not recorded which). The origin of the receptors is a human donor with low-grade glioma or glioblastoma, undergoing nonglioma brain surgery, or in good health (not recorded which). Each CDR3 is given with its conserved first and last residue. Each record gives: D gene, CDR3 length, clone size, V gene, J gene, CDR3 DNA, CDR3 protein. The D gene is left open where the match is weak. Clone size is not always given. Where it is, it says once, few, many or a class for expanded clones.

>NA|13|NA|TRBV7-9|TRBJ1-2
TGTGCCAGCAGCCCACGGTCCGGGTATGGCTACACCTTC
CASSPRSGYGYTF
>NA|11|many|TRBV6-1|TRBJ2-1
TGTGCCAGCAGTGATCTAAATGAGCAGTTCTTC
CASSDLNEQFF
>NA|15|NA|TRBV19|TRBJ1-1
TGTGCCAGTAGTCGGCGTTTCGCAAGGAACACTGAAGCTTTCTTT
CASSRRFARNTEAFF
>NA|16|many|TRBV27|TRBJ2-2
TGTGCCAGCAGTTTAATACAGTTCGCGAACACCGGGGAGCTGTTTTTT
CASSLIQFANTGELFF
>TRBD1|14|NA|TRBV6-1|TRBJ2-7
TGTGCCAGCAGTTCCGGGACAGGGGGCTTCGAGCAGTACTTC
CASSSGTGGFEQYF
>NA|14|NA|TRBV7-9|TRBJ2-5
TGTGCCAGCAGCTTAGCGCAGCTGGAAGAGACCCAGTACTTC
CASSLAQLEETQYF
>TRBD2|18|many|TRBV27|TRBJ2-1
TGTGCCAGCAACCCAGCGGGAGGCTCACCTAGCTCCTACAATGAGCAGTTCTTC
CASNPAGGSPSSYNEQFF
>TRBD1|15|NA|TRBV28|TRBJ1-5
TGTGCCAGAAGCACGACAGGGGATAGCAATCAGCCCCAGCATTTT
CARSTTGDSNQPQHF
>TRBD2|17|NA|TRBV14|TRBJ2-1
TGTGCCAGCAGCCAAGCGGAACTAGCGGGAGGTACCCATGAGCAGTTCTTC
CASSQAELAGGTHEQFF
>NA|17|many|TRBV6-1|TRBJ1-4
TGTGCCAGCAGGACAGCGACAGGCATTGCAACTAATGAAAAACTGTTTTTT
CASRTATGIATNEKLFF
>NA|15|few|TRBV3-1|TRBJ1-6
TGTGCCAGCAGCCAAGATTCGCGCTATAATTCACCCCTCCACTTT
CASSQDSRYNSPLHF
>NA|16|many|TRBV6-1|TRBJ2-3
TGTGCCAGCAGTGAGTCGAAGGGGTCTAGCACAGATACGCAGTATTTT
CASSESKGSSTDTQYF
>NA|15|NA|TRBV27|TRBJ2-7
TGTGCCAGCACCCTCCTTGCGGGGCACTCCTACGAGCAGTACTTC
CASTLLAGHSYEQYF
>TRBD2|19|few|TRBV7-6|TRBJ2-1
TGTGCCAGCAGCTTAACGGGACTAGCGGGAGGGCAAGGGTTGGATGAGCAGTTCTTC
CASSLTGLAGGQGLDEQFF
>NA|14|NA|TRBV28|TRBJ1-2
TGTGCCAGCAGTCAGCACCAGCTTAACTATGGCTACACCTTC
CASSQHQLNYGYTF
>NA|13|NA|TRBV20-1|TRBJ2-7
TGCAGTGCTGGGGACCGCAGGGTGTACAAGCAGTACTTC
CSAGDRRVYKQYF
>TRBD1|17|NA|TRBV28|TRBJ2-2
TGTGCCAGCAGCCCCTTACCGGGACAGGGTAACACCGGGGAGCTGTTTTTT
CASSPLPGQGNTGELFF
>TRBD2|15|many|TRBV6-5|TRBJ2-7
TGTGCCAGCAGTTACTCCGGGGGAGGGCACTACGAGCAGTACTTC
CASSYSGGGHYEQYF
>NA|16|NA|TRBV4-1|TRBJ2-2
TGCGCCAGCAGCCAACCAAGGTCGATGAACACCGGGGAGCTGTTTTTT
CASSQPRSMNTGELFF
>NA|13|many|TRBV20-1|TRBJ2-7
TGCAGTGCTAGAGGCGCGAACTCCTACGAGCAGTACTTC
CSARGANSYEQYF
>NA|13|NA|TRBV15|TRBJ2-5
TGTGCCACCAGCAGAGATGAGGGGGGGACCCAGTACTTC
CATSRDEGGTQYF
>NA|13|many|TRBV6-1|TRBJ2-3
TGTGCCAGCAGCCTCACAATCACAGATACGCAGTATTTT
CASSLTITDTQYF
>NA|13|NA|TRBV20-1|TRBJ2-7
TGCAGTGCTAGTTTGGGGCGCTCCTACGAGCAGTACTTC
CSASLGRSYEQYF
>NA|15|NA|TRBV28|TRBJ2-7
TGTGCCAGCAGTCCCTGGGTGGCGGCTTCCTACGAGCAGTACTTC
CASSPWVAASYEQYF
>NA|12|NA|TRBV9|TRBJ2-1
TGTGCCAGCAGCGTAGGCGCTGATGAGCAGTTCTTC
CASSVGADEQFF
>TRBD2|16|NA|TRBV4-3|TRBJ2-3
TGCGCCAGCAACCAAGAGGCTAGCGGGGGAACAGATACGCAGTATTTT
CASNQEASGGTDTQYF
>NA|13|many|TRBV6-5|TRBJ2-7
TGTGCCAGCAGTTACTACGGGGGCTACGAGCAGTACTTC
CASSYYGGYEQYF
>NA|14|few|TRBV7-2|TRBJ2-3
TGTGCCAGCAGACCAACAGGGAGTTCAGATACGCAGTATTTT
CASRPTGSSDTQYF
>TRBD1|13|few|TRBV3-1|TRBJ1-2
TGTGCCAGCAGCCTGACCAGGGGGCCTGGCTACACCTTC
CASSLTRGPGYTF
>TRBD2|14|few|TRBV2|TRBJ2-7
TGTGCCTGCCTGGGGGTGCTAGCGGGAGGCAAGCAGTACTTC
CACLGVLAGGKQYF
>TRBD2|15|NA|TRBV6-6|TRBJ2-7
TGTGCCAGCAGTTTCCCCGGGACTAGCGGGTACGAGCAGTACTTC
CASSFPGTSGYEQYF
>NA|14|NA|TRBV28|TRBJ2-7
TGTGCCAGCAGCTTAGAAGACGGGACCTACGAGCAGTACTTC
CASSLEDGTYEQYF
>NA|15|once|TRBV5-1|TRBJ1-1
TGCGCCAGCAGCTATGGCCGAGGGGGAAGCGGTGAAGCTTTCTTT
CASSYGRGGSGEAFF
>TRBD2|17|many|TRBV24-1|TRBJ2-3
TGTGCCACCAGTGACCCTGGACTAGCGGGAGCCACAGATACGCAGTATTTT
CATSDPGLAGATDTQYF
>NA|17|many|TRBV27|TRBJ1-3
TGTGCCAGCAGTTTAGGGTTTGGACCCATGGCTGGAAACACCATATATTTT
CASSLGFGPMAGNTIYF
>NA|17|NA|TRBV28|TRBJ2-7
TGTGCCAGCAGACGTCCTGTTTGGGGAGAAGGATCCTACGAGCAGTACTTC
CASRRPVWGEGSYEQYF
>NA|11|many|TRBV6-1|TRBJ1-2
TGTGCCAGCAGTGACGTACCCGGCTACACCTTC
CASSDVPGYTF
>TRBD2|17|NA|TRBV7-9|TRBJ2-1
TGTGCCAGCAGACCTCCGGGACTAGCGGGTCCCTACAATGAGCAGTTCTTC
CASRPPGLAGPYNEQFF
>TRBD2|17|NA|TRBV4-3|TRBJ2-1
TGCGCCAGCAGCCAAGGGGTGACTAGCGCCTACTACAATGAGCAGTTCTTC
CASSQGVTSAYYNEQFF
>TRBD1|14|NA|TRBV2|TRBJ1-2
TGTGCCAGCAGTGAGGGGACAGGGTACTATGGCTACACCTTC
CASSEGTGYYGYTF
>TRBD2|17|NA|TRBV20-1|TRBJ2-1
TGCAGTGCCCCCCGACTAGCGGGAGAGAAATTCGACAATGAGCAGTTCTTC
CSAPRLAGEKFDNEQFF
>TRBD2|15|few|TRBV5-4|TRBJ2-1
TGTGCCAGCAGCCAGGAGTTACTAGCGGGCAATGAGCAGTTCTTC
CASSQELLAGNEQFF
>TRBD1|16|few|TRBV4-3|TRBJ2-7
TGCGCCAGCAGCCAAGATCTTGAGGACAGGGGCAACGAGCAGTACTTC
CASSQDLEDRGNEQYF
>NA|14|NA|TRBV20-1|TRBJ1-4
TGCAGTGCTCCTCGGGCAGGGGCTAATGGAAAACTGTTTTTT
CSAPRAGANGKLFF
>TRBD1|16|NA|TRBV7-9|TRBJ2-7
TGTGCCAGCAGCTTAGGCTCATCACAGGGGCCCTACGAGCAGTACTTC
CASSLGSSQGPYEQYF
>NA|16|few|TRBV24-1|TRBJ1-5
TGTGCCACCAGTGACTCCGACAGAATAAACAATCAGCCCCAGCATTTT
CATSDSDRINNQPQHF
>NA|14|few|TRBV2|TRBJ1-2
TGTGCCAGCAGTGAAGGGGGTGGCGCCTATGGCTACACCTTC
CASSEGGGAYGYTF
>TRBD1|14|NA|TRBV20-1|TRBJ1-1
TGCAGTCCCGAGGACAGGGCCGGGGGCACTGAAGCTTTCTTT
CSPEDRAGGTEAFF
>NA|14|medium-sized|TRBV6-2/TRBV6-3|TRBJ2-2
TGTGCCAGCAGTTACCCATCGAACACCGGGGAGCTGTTTTTT
CASSYPSNTGELFF
>NA|15|NA|TRBV7-2|TRBJ2-3
TGTGCCAGCAGCTTAGGGCGAAGGTTGACAGATACGCAGTATTTT
CASSLGRRLTDTQYF
>TRBD2|18|few|TRBV4-2|TRBJ2-2
TGTGCCAGCAGCCAAGATAGGGGGACTAGCGTCGTCACCGGGGAGCTGTTTTTT
CASSQDRGTSVVTGELFF
>TRBD2|16|few|TRBV4-2|TRBJ2-7
TGTGCCAGCAGCCCCGAGACTAGCGGGAGGCAGAACGAGCAGTACTTC
CASSPETSGRQNEQYF
>NA|14|NA|TRBV25-1|TRBJ2-7
TGTGCCAGCAGAGATGGACACCCCGGGGACGAGCAGTACTTC
CASRDGHPGDEQYF
>TRBD1|14|NA|TRBV27|TRBJ1-5
TGTGCCAGCAGACGACAGGGAAGCAATCAGCCCCAGCATTTT
CASRRQGSNQPQHF
>NA|17|NA|TRBV6-4|TRBJ2-7
TGTGCCAGCAGTGACCCCCTGACAGGGAGGTTATTTGGCGAGCAGTACTTC
CASSDPLTGRLFGEQYF